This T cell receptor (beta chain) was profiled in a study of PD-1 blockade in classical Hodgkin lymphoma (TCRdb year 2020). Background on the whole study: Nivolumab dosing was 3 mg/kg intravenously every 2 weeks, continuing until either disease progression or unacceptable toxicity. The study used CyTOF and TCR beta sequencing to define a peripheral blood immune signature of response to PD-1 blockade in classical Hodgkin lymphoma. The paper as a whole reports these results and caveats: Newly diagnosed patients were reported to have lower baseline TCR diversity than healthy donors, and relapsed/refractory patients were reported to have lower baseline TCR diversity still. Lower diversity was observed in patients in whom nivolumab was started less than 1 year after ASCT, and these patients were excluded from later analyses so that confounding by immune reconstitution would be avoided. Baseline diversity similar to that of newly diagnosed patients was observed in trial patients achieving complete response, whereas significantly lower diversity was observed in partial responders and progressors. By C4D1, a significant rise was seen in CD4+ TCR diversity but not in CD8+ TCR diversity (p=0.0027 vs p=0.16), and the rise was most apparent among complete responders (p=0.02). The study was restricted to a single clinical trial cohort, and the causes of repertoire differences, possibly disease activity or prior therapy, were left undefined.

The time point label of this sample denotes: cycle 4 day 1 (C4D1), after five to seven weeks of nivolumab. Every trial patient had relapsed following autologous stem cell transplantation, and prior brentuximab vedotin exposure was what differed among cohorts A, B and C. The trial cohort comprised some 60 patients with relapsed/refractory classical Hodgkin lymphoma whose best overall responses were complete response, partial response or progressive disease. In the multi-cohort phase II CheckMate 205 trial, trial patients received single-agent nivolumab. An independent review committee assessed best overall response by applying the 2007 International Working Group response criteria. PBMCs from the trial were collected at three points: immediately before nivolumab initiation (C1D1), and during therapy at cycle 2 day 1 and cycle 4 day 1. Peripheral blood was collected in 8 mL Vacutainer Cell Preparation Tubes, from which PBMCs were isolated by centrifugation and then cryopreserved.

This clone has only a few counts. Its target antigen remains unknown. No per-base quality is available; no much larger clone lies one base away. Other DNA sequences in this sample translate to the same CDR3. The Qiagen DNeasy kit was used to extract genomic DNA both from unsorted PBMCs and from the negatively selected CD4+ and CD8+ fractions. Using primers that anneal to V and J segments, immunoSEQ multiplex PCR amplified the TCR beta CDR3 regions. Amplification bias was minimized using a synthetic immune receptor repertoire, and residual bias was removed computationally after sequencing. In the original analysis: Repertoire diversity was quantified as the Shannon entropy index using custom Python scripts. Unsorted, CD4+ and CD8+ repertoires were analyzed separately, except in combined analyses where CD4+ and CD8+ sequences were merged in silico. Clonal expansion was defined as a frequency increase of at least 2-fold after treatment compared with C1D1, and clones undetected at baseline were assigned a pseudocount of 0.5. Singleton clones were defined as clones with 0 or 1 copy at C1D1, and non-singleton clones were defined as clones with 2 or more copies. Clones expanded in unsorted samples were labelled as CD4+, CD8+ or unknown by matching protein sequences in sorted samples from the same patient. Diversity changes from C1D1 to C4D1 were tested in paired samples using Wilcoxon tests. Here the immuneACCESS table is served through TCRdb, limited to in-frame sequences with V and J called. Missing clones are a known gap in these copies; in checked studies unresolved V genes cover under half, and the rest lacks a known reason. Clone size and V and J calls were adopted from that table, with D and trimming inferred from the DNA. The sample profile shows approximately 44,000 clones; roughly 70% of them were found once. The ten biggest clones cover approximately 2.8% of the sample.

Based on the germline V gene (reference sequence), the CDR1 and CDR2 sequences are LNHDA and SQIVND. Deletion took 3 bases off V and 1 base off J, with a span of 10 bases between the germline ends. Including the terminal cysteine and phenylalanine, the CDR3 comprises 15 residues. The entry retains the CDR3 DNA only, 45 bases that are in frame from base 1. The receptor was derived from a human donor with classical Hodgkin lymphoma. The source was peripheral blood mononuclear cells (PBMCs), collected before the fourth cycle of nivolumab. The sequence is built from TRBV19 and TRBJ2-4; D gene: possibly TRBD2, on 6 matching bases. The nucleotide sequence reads TGTGCCAGTAGTATTGCCGGGGGTGCCAAAAACATTCAGTACTTC. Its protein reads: CASSIAGGAKNIQYF.